Listed below are T cell receptor beta chains from one sample, sequenced in a study of T cell changes during pregnancy in multiple sclerosis. Some clones are missing from TCRdb's copy, which holds only in-frame ones; the method was immunoSEQ multiplex PCR. Of 85,000 to 120,000 clones in the sample, roughly nine tenths were seen once. The sample was peripheral blood, taken before pregnancy. All receptors derive from a female donor with multiple sclerosis, enrolled in a pregnancy study. Both conserved end residues are part of each CDR3.

len: 14; v_gene: TRBV7-9; j_gene: TRBJ1-2; CDR3aa: CASSSPRVSGGYTF
len: 17; v_gene: TRBV5-6; j_gene: TRBJ2-3; CDR3aa: CASSLEISGGALDTQYF
len: 13; v_gene: TRBV7-2; j_gene: TRBJ1-5; CDR3aa: CASSHPGLQPQHF
len: 15; v_gene: TRBV27; j_gene: TRBJ2-3; CDR3aa: CASSSQRGLTDTQYF
len: 17; v_gene: TRBV9; j_gene: TRBJ2-5; CDR3aa: CASSVEGLAGYQETQYF
len: 14; v_gene: TRBV19; j_gene: TRBJ2-7; CDR3aa: CASSIGQGDYEQYF
len: 18; v_gene: TRBV5-1; j_gene: TRBJ2-3; CDR3aa: CASSLDTSGGIRTDTQYF
len: 14; v_gene: TRBV28; j_gene: TRBJ2-1; CDR3aa: CASISFWGDNEQFF
len: 16; v_gene: TRBV4-3; j_gene: TRBJ2-5; CDR3aa: CASSQDWRGGRETQYF
len: 15; v_gene: TRBV27; j_gene: TRBJ1-1; CDR3aa: CASSPSGRENTEAFF
len: 16; v_gene: TRBV7-9; j_gene: TRBJ2-5; CDR3aa: CASSFGGLTGEETQYF
len: 19; v_gene: TRBV5-6; j_gene: TRBJ2-1; CDR3aa: CASSKTGLAGGRSYNEQFF
len: 14; v_gene: TRBV18; j_gene: TRBJ2-7; CDR3aa: CASSPPGQLYEQYF
len: 13; v_gene: TRBV6-5; j_gene: TRBJ2-1; CDR3aa: CASSPHSNNEQFF
len: 15; v_gene: TRBV7-9; j_gene: TRBJ2-1; CDR3aa: CASSLARTGSDEQFF
len: 14; v_gene: TRBV5-4; j_gene: TRBJ1-1; CDR3aa: CASSSGDKNTEAFF